The entry that follows covers one TCR beta chain sequence. This entry comes from a study of blood T cell repertoires in COVID-19. Germline CDR1 reads SNHLY; CDR2 reads FYNNEI. There are 11 residues in the CDR3. Trimming stripped 0 bases from V and 14 bases from J, with 8 bases between. In the original workflow: Nucleated cell number was recorded as an estimate derived from reference gene primer amplification. Here immunoSEQ multiplex PCR was the method, and the copy in TCRdb shows in-frame clones only, minus some. V and J calls and clone size follow that table, whereas D and trimming were derived from the DNA. The sample shows under 65,000 clones, 80% to 95% of them seen only once.

V is TRBV2 and J is TRBJ2-1; D gene ambiguous. The TCR comes from a woman older than 75 with active COVID-19. Specimen: peripheral blood. In DNA form, the CDR3 reads TGTGCCAGCAGTGAAGCCAGCCGGGAGTTCTTC. This sequence encodes CASSEASREFF.